This is a list of T cell receptor beta chains from one sample in a study of CD8+ T cells in alopecia areata. Repertoires were generated with immunoSEQ multiplex PCR, while TCRdb's copy carries only in-frame clones and drops some. The table records about 210,000 clones, 50% to 70% of them present only once. Sequencing was performed on CD4+ T cells sorted from blood, taken at week 4, from a patient treated with tofacitinib. These receptors were obtained from a human donor with alopecia areata. CDR3s include the opening cysteine and the closing phenylalanine or tryptophan. D genes are given only for firm matches. Where a row states a size, it is once, few, many or the class of an expanded clone; other rows omit it.

D gene,J gene,clone size,V gene,CDR3 DNA,CDR3 protein
TRBD1,TRBJ2-5,-,TRBV29-1,TGCAGCGTTGAAGCTCCGGGACAGGGAGAGACCCAGTACTTC,CSVEAPGQGETQYF
TRBD1,TRBJ2-1,-,TRBV5-6,TGTGCCAGCAGCTTACAGGGGGACGGGTACAATGAGCAGTTCTTC,CASSLQGDGYNEQFF
TRBD2,TRBJ2-3,few,TRBV28,TGTGCCAGCCGCGGGAGACAGACCACAGATACGCAGTATTTT,CASRGRQTTDTQYF
-,TRBJ1-5,-,TRBV2,TGTGCCAGCGGCAGTGGGACAAGAAATTTGTGGCCCCAGCATTTT,CASGSGTRNLWPQHF
-,TRBJ2-1,-,TRBV4-2,TGTGCCAGCAGCCAACAGGGTAGCCGTGAGCAGTTCTTC,CASSQQGSREQFF
-,TRBJ1-1,-,TRBV11-2,TGTGCCAGCAGCTTCAGGACAGTAAACACTGAAGCTTTCTTT,CASSFRTVNTEAFF
-,TRBJ1-1,few,TRBV29-1,TGCAGCGTTGCGGGACGGCTGAACACTGAAGCTTTCTTT,CSVAGRLNTEAFF
-,TRBJ1-1,-,TRBV6-5,TGTGCCAGCAGTTTCGGCTGGAACACTGAAGCTTTCTTT,CASSFGWNTEAFF
-,TRBJ2-5,-,TRBV7-2,TGTGCCAGCAGCTTAGGACGGGGGGCCTGGGAGACCCAGTACTTC,CASSLGRGAWETQYF
TRBD1,TRBJ1-2,-,TRBV5-6,TGTGCCAGCAGCTCACAGGGGCTCCGGAACTATGGCTACACCTTC,CASSSQGLRNYGYTF
-,TRBJ1-6,few,TRBV30,TGTGCCTGGAGTGCACCTTCCTACGGTTCACCCCTCCACTTT,CAWSAPSYGSPLHF
-,TRBJ1-1,-,TRBV30,TGTGCCTGGAGCCCCGGGGACACTTACCCCGAAGCTTTCTTT,CAWSPGDTYPEAFF
TRBD2,TRBJ2-1,-,TRBV25-1,TGTGCCAGCAGTGAATACGGACTAGCTGCCAATGAGCAGTTCTTC,CASSEYGLAANEQFF
-,TRBJ1-6,-,TRBV5-4,TGTGCCAGCAGCGCCTCTCCGGGGTCACCCCTCCACTTT,CASSASPGSPLHF
-,TRBJ2-5,-,TRBV29-1,TGCAGCGCAAGAAGGGGTGGAGAGACCCAGTACTTC,CSARRGGETQYF
TRBD2,TRBJ2-7,-,TRBV7-9,TGTGCCAGCAGCTCCGGGGGGAGTGGCGAGCAGTACTTC,CASSSGGSGEQYF
TRBD1,TRBJ1-1,-,TRBV18,TGTGCCAGCTCGGGACAGGGAAAAATGAACACTGAAGCTTTCTTT,CASSGQGKMNTEAFF
-,TRBJ2-1,-,TRBV9,TGTGCCAGCAGCGCCCAGTCGACACTAACCAATGAGCAGTTCTTC,CASSAQSTLTNEQFF
-,TRBJ2-5,-,TRBV7-2,TGTGCCAGCAGCTTAGCCGGGAACAGGCAAGAGACCCAGTACTTC,CASSLAGNRQETQYF
TRBD1,TRBJ1-4,-,TRBV25-1,TGTGCCAGCAGTGAATCCCAGGGACAGGGAGAAAAACTGTTTTTT,CASSESQGQGEKLFF
-,TRBJ1-2,-,TRBV2,TGTGCCAGCAGTGAAGGTGTTGGGACCATCTATGGCTACACCTTC,CASSEGVGTIYGYTF
-,TRBJ1-2,-,TRBV29-1,TGCAGCGTTGAACGGCAGGCCTTGGGCTACACCTTC,CSVERQALGYTF
-,TRBJ2-5,-,TRBV5-6,TGTGCCAGCACCAGGGGCTTCCAAGAGACCCAGTACTTC,CASTRGFQETQYF
-,TRBJ2-7,-,TRBV5-1,TGCGCCAGCAGCTTGGAGGCAGGGTCTTACGAGCAGTACTTC,CASSLEAGSYEQYF
-,TRBJ1-6,-,TRBV6-5,TGTGCCAGCACAGACTATAATTCACCCCTCCACTTT,CASTDYNSPLHF
-,TRBJ2-1,-,TRBV30,TGTGCCTGGAACGGACAGAGTCATGAGCAGTTCTTC,CAWNGQSHEQFF
-,TRBJ1-2,once,TRBV10-3,TGTGCCATCCTTAAGGGAGGCTATGGCTACACCTTC,CAILKGGYGYTF
-,TRBJ1-1,few,TRBV29-1,TGCAGCGTGGCAGGGGCCACTGAAGCTTTCTTT,CSVAGATEAFF
-,TRBJ2-7,-,TRBV15,TGTGCCACCAGCGGCGGTAGGGAGCAGTACTTC,CATSGGREQYF
TRBD1,TRBJ1-2,-,TRBV6-5,TGTGCCAGCGGCCCAGGGGGCGCGGGCTATGGCTACACCTTC,CASGPGGAGYGYTF
-,TRBJ1-2,-,TRBV5-4,TGTGCCAGCAGCTTGGGATCCCAGGGCTACACCTTC,CASSLGSQGYTF
-,TRBJ2-3,-,TRBV5-1,TGCGCCAGCAGCTCAGGGGCTAACATCGGCACAGATACGCAGTATTTT,CASSSGANIGTDTQYF
-,TRBJ2-7,-,TRBV7-2,TGTGCCAGCAGCTTAGGCTGGACTGCCTACGAGCAGTACTTC,CASSLGWTAYEQYF
TRBD1,TRBJ2-6,-,TRBV29-1,TGCAGCGTGACTGACAGGGGTTCTGGGGCCAACGTCCTGACTTTC,CSVTDRGSGANVLTF
-,TRBJ1-6,-,TRBV29-1,TGCAGCGTTGGAGAGGACGGTAATTCACCCCTCCACTTT,CSVGEDGNSPLHF
TRBD1,TRBJ2-7,-,TRBV4-1,TGCGCCAGCAGCCTCACAGGGGACACATCCTACGAGCAGTACTTC,CASSLTGDTSYEQYF
TRBD2,TRBJ2-7,few,TRBV29-1,TGCAGCGTTTCCGACGGACTAGTTTATTACGAGCAGTACTTC,CSVSDGLVYYEQYF
-,TRBJ2-1,few,TRBV11-3,TGTGCCAGCAGCTTAGGGCAATACAATGAGCAGTTCTTC,CASSLGQYNEQFF
-,TRBJ1-5,-,TRBV29-1,TGCAGCGTTGAAGATGGGCCCGGTCCCCAGCATTTT,CSVEDGPGPQHF
-,TRBJ2-3,-,TRBV29-1,TGCAGCGTTGACCGCTCTAGCACAGATACGCAGTATTTT,CSVDRSSTDTQYF
-,TRBJ1-2,-,TRBV20-1,TGCAGTGCTACCCGAATAGGGGGCTACACCTTC,CSATRIGGYTF
-,TRBJ2-1,-,TRBV5-4,TGTGCCAGCAGCGAGACCTACAATGAGCAGTTCTTC,CASSETYNEQFF
-,TRBJ2-7,few,TRBV5-1,TGCGCCAGCGGAGACGGAGGGCCCTCCGAGCAGTACTTC,CASGDGGPSEQYF
TRBD1,TRBJ1-1,-,TRBV30,TGTGCCTGGGGTAGGACAGGGCGGACTGAAGCTTTCTTT,CAWGRTGRTEAFF
-,TRBJ2-4,-,TRBV20-1,TGCAGTGCTCGAGGGGGAAACATTCAGTACTTC,CSARGGNIQYF
TRBD1,TRBJ1-1,-,TRBV29-1,TGCAGCGTTTACAGGGGGCGGACTGAAGCTTTCTTT,CSVYRGRTEAFF
TRBD1,TRBJ2-1,-,TRBV7-8,TGTGCCAGCAGCTACCAGGACAGGGACTATGAGCAGTTCTTC,CASSYQDRDYEQFF
-,TRBJ1-1,-,TRBV15,TGTGCCACCAGCTTCGGACTGAGGACTGAAGCTTTCTTT,CATSFGLRTEAFF